These 17 T cell receptor beta chains were sequenced from one sample in a study of T cells after yellow fever vaccination. Each CDR3 protein is one row after TCRdb ran MiXCR on the 5' RACE reads. The profile covers 450,000 to 550,000 distinct CDR3 sequences, with 20% to 25% appearing a single time and about 16% taken by the ten largest. Sequencing was performed on PBMCs, taken less than 25 days after the first yellow fever vaccination. These receptors all come from a man aged 18-30 years who received the YFV17D yellow fever vaccine.

This rearrangement joins TRBV15 to TRBJ2-7, with D perhaps TRBD1 (5 bases). The V and J ends lost 3 bases and 2 bases respectively, with 8 bases between them. The CDR3 contains 13 residues. Looked up from germline, CDR1 is LNHNV and CDR2 is YYDKDF (reference sequence). The chain's CDR3 is CATSSPGTYEQYV. DNA for the CDR3: TGTGCCACCAGCAGCCCAGGGACCTACGAGCAGTACGTC.

The rearrangement joins TRBV12-3 or TRBV12-4 to TRBJ1-5, with TRBD1 matching 7 bases. This CDR3 has 15 amino acids. The J segment lost 9 bases and the V segment lost 8 bases, leaving 16 bases of the junction unmatched. The DNA for the CDR3 is TGTGCCAGCGACAAGAGAGGGGGCGAGGTGAGGCCCCAGCATTTT. Translation gives CASDKRGGEVRPQHF.

J is TRBJ1-5 and V is TRBV10-3; 7 nucleotides align to TRBD1. V shed 3 bases, J shed 6 bases, and the junction held 5 bases outside the gene matches. The CDR3 runs to 14 residues. Germline V gene sequence: CDR1 ENHRY, CDR2 SYGVKD. The CDR3 protein is CAISEDRVGQPQHF. CDR3 bases: TGTGCCATCAGTGAAGACAGGGTGGGTCAGCCCCAGCATTTT.

The V call is TRBV28, the J call TRBJ2-3; no reliable D call. The CDR3 is made up of 14 amino acids. Trimming cost V 3 bases and J 2 bases, with 9 bases left between them. Germline CDR1 is MDHEN and CDR2 is SYDVKM. DNA of the CDR3: TGTGCCAGCAGTTTTGGGATCCTCACAGATACGCAGTATTTT. Translation gives CASSFGILTDTQYF.

This clonotype has more than one count but fewer than ten. This chain links TRBV6-5 with TRBJ2-3, with 10 bases matching TRBD1. CDR3 size: 15 residues. The germline V gene encodes CDR1 MNHEY and CDR2 SVGAGI. The V and J ends lost 4 bases and 8 bases, in that order; junction bases with no gene match: 9. This CDR3 is CASSFPTGGYVTQYF. The CDR3 bases are TGTGCCAGCAGTTTTCCGACAGGGGGCTACGTTACGCAGTATTTT.

The V call is TRBV24-1, the J call TRBJ2-3, with 8 positions matching TRBD1. Germline V gene data show CDR1 as KGHDR and CDR2 as SFDVKD. V gave up 5 bases and J gave up 4 bases; unmatched junction bases: 7. The CDR3 length is 15 residues. The CDR3 coding sequence is TGTGCCACCAGTGTGACAGGGGAAAAGTCAGATACGCAGTATTTT. Translated, it gives CATSVTGEKSDTQYF.

This chain uses TRBV15 with TRBJ2-3; D ambiguous. CDR1 and CDR2 from the germline V gene are LNHNV and YYDKDF (reference sequence). The V end was cut by 0 bases, the J end by 4 bases, with 8 bases between. This CDR3 contains 14 residues. CDR3 sequence: CATSRDWPSDTQYF. CDR3 sequence (DNA): TGTGCCACCAGCAGAGATTGGCCCTCAGATACGCAGTATTTT.

In this sample, this clonotype turned up a few times. The chain combines TRBV4-1 with TRBJ1-6; 9 bases agree with TRBD1. Germline V gene data show CDR1 as MGHRA and CDR2 as YSYEKL. The CDR3 has 15 amino acids. V shed 4 bases and J 11 bases; nucleotides not matched to a gene: 9. The CDR3 sequence is CASSRGQGMVAPLHF. In DNA form, the CDR3 reads TGCGCCAGCAGCCGAGGACAGGGGATGGTTGCACCCCTCCACTTT.

The chain recombines TRBV5-1 with TRBJ2-4; D might be TRBD1 (6 bases). Germline V gives CDR1 SGHRS, CDR2 YFSETQ. The CDR3 covers 14 residues. The ends were cut back, 0 bases at V and 6 bases at J, with 10 bases in the middle. CDR3 residues: CASSLEGQINIQYF. DNA of the CDR3: TGCGCCAGCAGCTTGGAAGGACAGATAAACATTCAGTACTTC.

The chain recombines TRBV5-1 with TRBJ1-6; TRBD1 aligns across 9 bases. Germline loops: CDR1 SGHRS, CDR2 YFSETQ. The CDR3 runs to 15 residues. J gave up 9 bases and V 6 bases, and 10 bases lay outside the gene matches. CDR3: CASKRWGQGFSPLHF. The CDR3 DNA is TGCGCCAGCAAGAGGTGGGGACAGGGATTTTCACCCCTCCACTTT.

This clonotype has more than one count but fewer than ten. V and J are TRBV20-1 and TRBJ2-7, with a tentative D call TRBD2 (6 bases). The CDR3 covers 15 residues. Per germline, CDR1 DFQATT and CDR2 SNEGSKA (reference sequence). V lost 4 bases and J 2 bases, leaving 18 bases between the germline ends. Here the CDR3 DNA reads TGCAGTGCTATCAAATTGGGGACGGGAGCCTACGAGCAGTACGTC. Translated: CSAIKLGTGAYEQYV.

This clonotype was counted only a few times. The V and J genes are TRBV4-1 and TRBJ1-2, with D maybe TRBD1 (5 bases). Trimming took off 4 bases at V and 4 bases at J, with 13 bases between the two ends. Germline CDR1 MGHRA, CDR2 YSYEKL. The length of the CDR3 is 14 residues. CDR3 sequence: CASSLGRTSYGYTF. CDR3 nucleotide sequence: TGCGCCAGCAGCCTGGGCCGGACAAGCTATGGCTACACCTTC.

J is TRBJ1-3 and V is TRBV6-5, with a tentative D call TRBD1 (5 bases). The CDR3 sequence is 15 residues long. The germline V gene has CDR1 MNHEY and CDR2 SVGAGI. With 0 bases removed from V and 4 bases from J, the gap between germline ends came to 10 bases. CDR3 sequence reads: CASSYSGGFGNTIYF. DNA of the CDR3: TGTGCCAGCAGTTACTCGGGGGGTTTCGGAAACACCATATATTTT.

This clonotype was picked up a small number of times. The J gene is TRBJ2-3, the V gene TRBV10-3; weak D call: TRBD1 (5 bases). CDR1 is ENHRY and CDR2 is SYGVKD in the germline V gene. The CDR3 covers 13 residues. The ends were cut back, 7 bases at V and 2 bases at J, with 10 bases in the middle. The CDR3 spells CAIMTEATDTQYF. For the CDR3, the DNA is TGTGCCATCATGACAGAGGCCACAGATACGCAGTATTTT.

This clonotype has a handful of counts. This sequence joins TRBV7-2 and TRBJ2-3; unclear D gene. The CDR3 has 11 residues. Germline V gene sequence: CDR1 SGHTA, CDR2 FQGNSA. V gave up 6 bases and J gave up 7 bases, with 8 bases separating them. The CDR3, as DNA: TGTGCCAGCAGGGCACAAAATACGCAGTATTTT. Protein product: CASRAQNTQYF. The full variable domain, with the rest looked up from reference TRBV7-2 and TRBJ2-3, is GAGVSQSPSNKVTEKGKDVELRCDPISGHTALYWYRQSLGQGLEFLIYFQGNSAPDKSGLPSDRFSAERTGGSVSTLTIQRTQQEDSAVYLCASRAQNTQYFGPGTRLTVL.

This clonotype was observed a handful of times. The V call is TRBV10-3, the J call TRBJ1-2, with D perhaps matching TRBD1 (5 bases). The CDR3 has 16 amino acids. V lost 3 bases and J lost 7, with 21 bases in between. Germline V gene data show CDR1 as ENHRY and CDR2 as SYGVKD. DNA for the CDR3: TGTGCCATCAGTGAACTAGGGACGGACCTGGGGCTTGGCTACACCTTC. This codes for CAISELGTDLGLGYTF.

The V call is TRBV19, the J call TRBJ1-2; the D gene is possibly TRBD1 (6 bases). The CDR3 totals 15 residues. The ends were cut back, 6 bases at V and 4 bases at J, with 18 bases in the middle. CDR1 is LNHDA, CDR2 SQIVND, per germline (reference sequence). CDR3 DNA sequence: TGTGCCAGTAGCCACAACAGGGTAGCGGGCTATGGCTACACCTTC. The encoded protein is CASSHNRVAGYGYTF.